The 27 T cell receptor beta chains listed next were all sequenced from one sample in a study of cytomegalovirus exposure and HLA in healthy donors. 60 Vbeta and 13 Jbeta primers were used in PCR. The data were produced by immunoSEQ multiplex PCR, yet TCRdb's version contains in-frame clones alone and is incomplete. The table includes more than 100,000 clones, 80% detected once. Source material: PBMCs. The receptors originated from a man aged 25-45 years in good health and CMV-seronegative.

The gene calls are TRBV28 and TRBJ2-6; tentative D call: TRBD2 (6 bases). There are 16 residues in the CDR3. V lost 6 bases to trimming and J lost 0 bases, with 12 bases between them. Germline V gives CDR1 MDHEN, CDR2 SYDVKM. The CDR3 loop is CASRLTGVSGANVLTF. The DNA of the CDR3 is TGTGCCAGCAGATTGACGGGAGTCTCTGGGGCCAACGTCCTGACTTTC.

The chain links TRBV10-1 to TRBJ2-3; the D gene is possibly TRBD2 (5 bases). The CDR3 length is 14 residues. Germline V CDR1 and CDR2: WNHNN, SYGVQD (reference sequence). V lost 3 bases, J lost 5 bases, and 12 bases lay in between. CDR3 loop: CASSETGFGDTQYF. The CDR3 coding sequence is TGCGCCAGCAGTGAAACGGGGTTTGGAGATACGCAGTATTTT.

The V and J genes are TRBV9 and TRBJ2-7, with no clear D. The CDR3 length is 14 residues. Between the trimmed V and J ends, which lost 0 bases and 2 bases, there was a span of 9 bases. Germline CDR1 is SGDLS and CDR2 is YYNGEE. The CDR3 DNA reads TGTGCCAGCAGCGTAGGCAGTGCCACCTACGAGCAGTACTTC. Its protein product is CASSVGSATYEQYF.

The rearrangement links TRBV11-2 to TRBJ2-5, with a possible D match to TRBD1 (5 bases). V was cut by 2 bases and J by 5 bases, with 9 bases left in between. This CDR3 has 13 residues. Germline values: CDR1 SGHAT, CDR2 FQNNGV. As DNA, the CDR3 is TGTGCCAGCAGCTTATCCAGGGTTGAGACCCAGTACTTC. Translated, it gives CASSLSRVETQYF.

The chain joins TRBV25-1 to TRBJ1-1, with 7 bases aligning to TRBD1. In germline, CDR1 is MGHDK, CDR2 SYGVNS. With 2 bases clipped from V and 1 base from J, the junction kept 4 bases outside the gene matches. There are 15 residues in the CDR3. CDR3 in amino acids: CASSELDRSNTEAFF. CDR3 DNA: TGTGCCAGCAGTGAACTGGACAGGTCGAACACTGAAGCTTTCTTT.

The V gene is TRBV27, the J gene TRBJ1-5; D unresolved. The CDR3 is made up of 19 amino acids. The V gene lost 4 bases and the J gene lost 0 bases, with 22 bases spanning the gap. The germline V gene encodes CDR1 MNHEY and CDR2 SMNVEV (reference sequence). DNA of the CDR3: TGTGCCAGCAGTTCCACCGACCCCTTAGAGGGCTATAGCAATCAGCCCCAGCATTTT. Translation: CASSSTDPLEGYSNQPQHF.

This clone showed up just once. DNA for the CDR3: TGTGCCAGCAGTGATGGCGGGGGGGGCACAGATACGCAGTATTTT. This translates into CASSDGGGGTDTQYF. This sequence joins TRBV6-4 and TRBJ2-3; 9 bases fit TRBD2. The CDR3 loop spans 15 amino acids. Germline V gene lookup returns CDR1 MRHNA and CDR2 SNTAGT. V lost 3 bases and J lost 1; bases outside the gene matches: 2.

The V gene is TRBV11-3, the J gene TRBJ2-5; 7 bases align to TRBD1. The J call is uncertain, as TRBJ2-7 better fits the DNA end. The CDR3 loop spans 14 amino acids. CDR1 and CDR2 from the germline V gene are SGHNT and YENEEA. CDR3 loop: CASSGDSLSYEQYF. The CDR3 nucleotides are TGTGCCAGCAGCGGGGACAGCCTCTCCTACGAGCAGTACTTC.

V and J are TRBV9 and TRBJ2-2; 7 positions match TRBD1. The CDR3 is made up of 16 amino acids. Germline V gene data show CDR1 as SGDLS and CDR2 as YYNGEE. Germline trimming cut 3 bases from V and 7 bases from J; bases unmatched to any gene: 12. As DNA, the CDR3 is TGTGCCAGCAGCGCTACTCAGAGGGGGCCGATCGGGGAGCTGTTTTTT. It is translated as CASSATQRGPIGELFF.

This chain uses TRBV6-1 with TRBJ2-7; D remains unclear. Germline-derived CDR1 and CDR2 are MNHNS and SASEGT. V shed 2 bases and J shed 4 bases, with 6 bases lying between them. CDR3 length: 12 amino acids. CDR3 protein: CASSEQLYEQYF. The CDR3 DNA reads TGTGCCAGCAGTGAACAACTATACGAGCAGTACTTC.

This chain links TRBV30 with TRBJ1-2; 10 nucleotides agree with TRBD1. The CDR3 covers 13 residues. V dropped 5 bases and J dropped 8; count of bases not matched to a gene: 8. Germline lookup yields CDR1 GTSNPN and CDR2 SVGIG (reference sequence). CDR3 bases: TGTGCCTGGGCGACAGGGGGCTATCGAGGCTACACCTTC. Protein: CAWATGGYRGYTF.

This rearrangement joins TRBV9 to TRBJ2-7, with a possible D match to TRBD2 (6 bases). Germline loops: CDR1 SGDLS, CDR2 YYNGEE. V lost 4 bases and J 6 bases, leaving 20 bases between the germline ends. This CDR3 has 15 amino acids. CDR3 sequence reads: CASSLAGTLSPEQYF. The DNA of the CDR3 is TGTGCCAGCAGCCTCGCCGGGACTCTGAGTCCCGAGCAGTACTTC. The variable domain in full, with the rest retrieved from reference TRBV9 and TRBJ2-7, is DSGVTQTPKHLITATGQRVTLRCSPRSGDLSVYWYQQSLDQGLQFLIQYYNGEERAKGNILERFSAQQFPDLHSELNLSSLELGDSALYFCASSLAGTLSPEQYFGPGTRLTVT.

In this sample, this clone turned up a few times. The chain joins TRBV6-1 to TRBJ1-4; tentatively, D is TRBD1 (5 bases). The CDR3 totals 16 residues. V gave up 3 bases and J gave up 8 bases, with 19 bases separating them. CDR1 is MNHNS and CDR2 is SASEGT in the germline V gene. The chain's CDR3 is CASSEGPQQVEEKLFF. The CDR3, as DNA: TGTGCCAGCAGTGAGGGGCCCCAACAGGTCGAAGAAAAACTGTTTTTT.

This clone occurred once. This chain uses TRBV11-2 with TRBJ2-7, with 9 bases that match TRBD1. Trimming cost V 1 base and J 2 bases; bases outside gene matches: 0. The CDR3 has 14 residues. Germline CDR1 reads SGHAT; CDR2 reads FQNNGV. This CDR3 reads CASSLGQGAYEQYF. In DNA, the CDR3 is TGTGCCAGCAGCTTAGGACAGGGGGCCTACGAGCAGTACTTC.

The chain joins TRBV28 to TRBJ2-7; 8 nucleotides line up with TRBD1. This CDR3 has 14 residues. The trim removed 1 base at V and 3 bases at J, leaving 2 bases unmatched. Germline V gene lookup returns CDR1 MDHEN and CDR2 SYDVKM. The CDR3 reads CASSLYGQGYEQYF. The CDR3 DNA reads TGTGCCAGCAGTTTATACGGACAGGGCTACGAGCAGTACTTC. Complete variable domain (other parts from reference TRBV28 and TRBJ2-7): DVKVTQSSRYLVKRTGEKVFLECVQDMDHENMFWYRQDPGLGLRLIYFSYDVKMKEKGDIPEGYSVSREKKERFSLILESASTNQTSMYLCASSLYGQGYEQYFGPGTRLTVT.

The chain links TRBV11-2 to TRBJ2-4; TRBD2 matches at 10 bases. Germline V gene data show CDR1 as SGHAT and CDR2 as FQNNGV. The CDR3 sequence is 19 residues long. V lost 6 bases and J lost 0; bases outside the gene matches: 14. The CDR3 nucleotides read TGTGCCAGCAGTAGGGACTGGAGCGGGGGGGGACTAGCCAAAAACATTCAGTACTTC. It translates to CASSRDWSGGGLAKNIQYF.

The V call is TRBV2, the J call TRBJ2-7, with D possibly TRBD2 on 6 matching bases. CDR3 length: 12 amino acids. V gave up 11 bases and J gave up 3 bases, with 14 bases separating them. Per germline, CDR1 SNHLY and CDR2 FYNNEI. This chain's CDR3 is CAAGTFDYEQYF. The CDR3 nucleotides read TGTGCCGCCGGGACTTTCGACTACGAGCAGTACTTC.

This clone was detected a few times. This chain links TRBV27 with TRBJ1-5, with D tentatively TRBD1 (6 bases). CDR3 length: 13 residues. Trimming removed 4 bases at V and 3 bases at J, with 7 bases between. Germline CDR1 and CDR2: MNHEY and SMNVEV (reference sequence). The CDR3 is CASSYRANQPQHF. In nucleotides, the CDR3 is TGTGCCAGCAGTTACAGGGCCAATCAGCCCCAGCATTTT.

This sequence joins TRBV18 and TRBJ2-2, with 7 positions matching TRBD1. CDR1 is KGHSH, CDR2 LQKENI, per germline. This CDR3 has 14 amino acids. The ends lost 8 bases at V and 3 bases at J; junction bases unmatched: 6. The CDR3 reads CASRPGQYTGELFF. The CDR3, as DNA: TGTGCCAGCCGTCCGGGACAGTACACCGGGGAGCTGTTTTTT.

The chain combines TRBV11-2 with TRBJ2-2; a weak D match, TRBD2 (7 bases). Trimming stripped 5 bases from V and 6 bases from J, with 16 bases between. The CDR3 loop spans 15 amino acids. Germline CDR1 SGHAT, CDR2 FQNNGV. The CDR3 loop reads CASSPRGGLAGELFF. The CDR3 nucleotides are TGTGCCAGCAGCCCCAGGGGAGGGTTAGCCGGGGAGCTGTTTTTT. Complete variable domain (other parts from reference TRBV11-2 and TRBJ2-2): EAGVAQSPRYKIIEKRQSVAFWCNPISGHATLYWYQQILGQGPKLLIQFQNNGVVDDSQLPKDRFSAERLKGVDSTLKIQPAKLEDSAVYLCASSPRGGLAGELFFGEGSRLTVL.

This CDR3 is CASSLAGGTGNTEAFF. The CDR3 DNA reads TGTGCCAGCAGCTTGGCCGGGGGGACAGGGAACACTGAAGCTTTCTTT. The V and J genes are TRBV5-4 and TRBJ1-1, with 8 bases identical to TRBD1. The V and J ends lost 0 bases and 1 base, in that order; junction bases with no gene match: 5. CDR1 is SGHNT and CDR2 is YYREEE in the germline V gene (reference sequence). The CDR3 spans 16 residues.

This chain links TRBV7-2 with TRBJ2-1; D gene uncertain. The CDR3 is made up of 13 amino acids. CDR1 and CDR2 (germline): SGHTA, FQGNSA. Trimming took off 2 bases at V and 2 bases at J, with 4 bases between the two ends. In nucleotides, the CDR3 is TGTGCCAGCAGCTTAATTACCTACAATGAGCAGTTCTTC. Protein product: CASSLITYNEQFF.

The genes are TRBV7-6 and TRBJ2-7; 8 nucleotides agree with TRBD2. CDR1 SGHVS and CDR2 FNYEAQ come from the germline V gene. The CDR3 consists of 16 residues. The V gene end was trimmed by 1 base and the J gene end by 0 bases; junction bases not matched to a gene: 5. The CDR3 protein is CASSLEQRGNSYEQYF. The CDR3 DNA sequence: TGTGCCAGCAGCTTAGAGCAGCGGGGGAACTCCTACGAGCAGTACTTC.

This chain connects TRBV19 to TRBJ1-5; D gene uncertain. V was trimmed by 1 base and J by 16 bases, leaving 11 bases between them. The CDR3 totals 11 residues. CDR1 is LNHDA and CDR2 is SQIVND in the germline V gene (reference sequence). CDR3 in amino acids: CASSIGTVPHF. The CDR3 DNA reads TGTGCCAGTAGTATAGGCACAGTGCCCCATTTT.

The genes are TRBV5-1 and TRBJ1-4; no clear D gene. V lost 0 bases and J lost 4, with 4 bases in between. This CDR3 has 13 residues. CDR1 is SGHRS, CDR2 YFSETQ, per germline. The CDR3 loop reads CASSLGGNEKLFF. For the CDR3, the DNA is TGCGCCAGCAGCTTGGGAGGTAATGAAAAACTGTTTTTT. The variable domain in full, completed from reference TRBV5-1 and TRBJ1-4, reads KAGVTQTPRYLIKTRGQQVTLSCSPISGHRSVSWYQQTPGQGLQFLFEYFSETQRNKGNFPGRFSGRQFSNSRSEMNVSTLELGDSALYLCASSLGGNEKLFFGSGTQLSVL.

This chain uses TRBV6-6 with TRBJ2-1; D is perhaps TRBD2 (6 bases). CDR3 length: 14 residues. Germline values: CDR1 MNHNY, CDR2 SVGAGI (reference sequence). V dropped 5 bases and J dropped 5 bases, with 13 bases sitting between them. The CDR3: CASSKRLDDNEQFF. CDR3 nucleotides: TGTGCCAGCAGTAAACGACTAGATGACAATGAGCAGTTCTTC.

The CDR3 loop reads CSVCQHRGDQETQYF. DNA for the CDR3: TGCAGCGTCTGCCAACACAGGGGGGACCAAGAGACCCAGTACTTC. The V and J genes are TRBV29-1 and TRBJ2-5; 8 positions agree with TRBD1. J lost 0 bases, V lost 6 bases, and 9 bases had no gene match. There are 15 residues in the CDR3. Germline V lookup: CDR1 SQVTM, CDR2 ANQGSEA.